Here is one TCR beta chain with its context. Its antigen is undetermined. Reverse transcribing all isolated RNA meant expressed TCRB transcripts were sequenced. Profiling relied on immunoSEQ multiplex PCR, and the TCRdb table lists in-frame clones only, not all of them. The sample lists hundreds of thousands of clones, around 15% seen once, with 0.022% in the top ten. These data originate in a study of beta chain features in type 1 diabetes. Study results and limitations: Among all four CD4+ subsets, Type 1 diabetes patients had TCRB CDR3s that were moderately but significantly shorter.

This CDR3 has 15 residues. Germline-derived CDR1 and CDR2 are MNHNS and SASEGT. Trimming at V came to 1 base and at J to 8 bases, leaving 10 bases not matched to a gene. Donors contributed one heparinised blood draw apiece, averaging about 100 mL. Purity of each sorted population was above 95%. This clonotype was sampled from a young man with type 1 diabetes. Sequencing was performed on naive CD4+ T cells from blood. The J gene is TRBJ1-2, the V gene TRBV6-1, with 7 bases lining up with TRBD1. This chain's CDR3 is CASSEELRGRGGYTF. CDR3 bases: TGTGCCAGCAGTGAAGAGTTAAGGGGGCGAGGAGGCTACACCTTC.